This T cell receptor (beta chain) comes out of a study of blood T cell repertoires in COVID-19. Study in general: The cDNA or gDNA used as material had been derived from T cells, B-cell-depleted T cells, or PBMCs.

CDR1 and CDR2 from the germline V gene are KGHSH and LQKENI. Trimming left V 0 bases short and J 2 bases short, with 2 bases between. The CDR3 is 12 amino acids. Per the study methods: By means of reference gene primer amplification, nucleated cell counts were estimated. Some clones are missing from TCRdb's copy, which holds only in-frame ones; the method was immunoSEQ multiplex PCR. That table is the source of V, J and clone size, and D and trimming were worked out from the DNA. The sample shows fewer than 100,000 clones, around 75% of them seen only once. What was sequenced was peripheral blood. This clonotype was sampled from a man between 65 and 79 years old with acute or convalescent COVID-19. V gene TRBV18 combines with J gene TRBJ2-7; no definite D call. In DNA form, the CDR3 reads TGTGCCAGCTCACCACCTACCTACGAGCAGTACTTC. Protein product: CASSPPTYEQYF.